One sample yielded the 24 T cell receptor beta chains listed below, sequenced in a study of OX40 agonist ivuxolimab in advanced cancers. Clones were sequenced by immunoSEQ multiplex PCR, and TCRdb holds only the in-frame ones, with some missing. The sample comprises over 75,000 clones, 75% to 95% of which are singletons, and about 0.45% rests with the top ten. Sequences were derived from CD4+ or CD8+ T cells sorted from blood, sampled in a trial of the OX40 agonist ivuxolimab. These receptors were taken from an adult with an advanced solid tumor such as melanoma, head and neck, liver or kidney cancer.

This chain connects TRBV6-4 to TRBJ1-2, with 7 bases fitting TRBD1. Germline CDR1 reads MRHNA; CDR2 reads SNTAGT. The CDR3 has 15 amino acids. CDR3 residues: CGGVLQGPLNYGYTF. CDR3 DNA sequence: TGTGGGGGGGTCCTACAGGGGCCCCTTAACTATGGCTACACCTTC.

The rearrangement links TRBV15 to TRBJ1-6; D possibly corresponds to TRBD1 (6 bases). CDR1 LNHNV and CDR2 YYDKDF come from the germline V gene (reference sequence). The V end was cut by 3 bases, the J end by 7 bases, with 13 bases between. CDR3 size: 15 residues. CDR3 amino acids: CATSRTGYANSPLHF. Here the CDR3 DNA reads TGTGCCACCAGCAGGACAGGCTACGCCAATTCACCCCTCCACTTT. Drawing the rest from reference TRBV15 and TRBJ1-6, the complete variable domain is DAMVIQNPRYQVTQFGKPVTLSCSQTLNHNVMYWYQQKSSQAPKLLFHYYDKDFNNEADTPDNFQSRRPNTSFCFLDIRSPGLGDTAMYLCATSRTGYANSPLHFGNGTRLTVT.

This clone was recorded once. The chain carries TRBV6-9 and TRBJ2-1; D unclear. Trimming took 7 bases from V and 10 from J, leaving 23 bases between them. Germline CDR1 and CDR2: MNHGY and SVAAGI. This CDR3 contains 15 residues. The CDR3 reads CASTIPQGLRLEQFF. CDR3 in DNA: TGTGCCAGCACTATCCCCCAAGGCCTGAGGCTCGAGCAGTTCTTC.

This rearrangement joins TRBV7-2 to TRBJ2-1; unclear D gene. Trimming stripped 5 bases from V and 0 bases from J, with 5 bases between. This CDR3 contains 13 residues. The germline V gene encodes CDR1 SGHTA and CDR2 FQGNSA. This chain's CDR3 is CASSPYSYNEQFF. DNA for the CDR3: TGTGCCAGCAGCCCCTACTCCTACAATGAGCAGTTCTTC.

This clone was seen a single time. The CDR3 spells CASSLGGNSPLHF. CDR3 nucleotides: TGCGCCAGCAGCTTGGGAGGGAATTCACCCCTCCACTTT. The chain is built from TRBV5-1 and TRBJ1-6; D uncertain. Germline assignment: CDR1 SGHRS and CDR2 YFSETQ. V was clipped by 0 bases and J by 7 bases, with 5 bases between them. The CDR3 runs to 13 residues.

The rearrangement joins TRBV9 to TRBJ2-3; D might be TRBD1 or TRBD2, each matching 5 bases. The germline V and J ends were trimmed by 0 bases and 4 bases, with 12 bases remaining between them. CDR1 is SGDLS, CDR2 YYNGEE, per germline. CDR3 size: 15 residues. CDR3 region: CASSVDEGRADTQYF. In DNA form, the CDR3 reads TGTGCCAGCAGCGTAGATGAGGGGCGCGCAGATACGCAGTATTTT. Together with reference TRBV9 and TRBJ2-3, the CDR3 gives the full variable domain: DSGVTQTPKHLITATGQRVTLRCSPRSGDLSVYWYQQSLDQGLQFLIQYYNGEERAKGNILERFSAQQFPDLHSELNLSSLELGDSALYFCASSVDEGRADTQYFGPGTRLTVL.

CDR3 region: CASSLNRDRESYEQYF. CDR3 nucleotide sequence: TGTGCCAGCAGCCTAAACCGGGACAGGGAATCCTACGAGCAGTACTTC. This chain joins TRBV13 and TRBJ2-7; TRBD1 agrees at 9 bases. Germline values: CDR1 PRHDT, CDR2 FYEKMQ (reference sequence). V shed 5 bases and J 1 base; nucleotides not matched to a gene: 9. The CDR3 length is 16 residues.

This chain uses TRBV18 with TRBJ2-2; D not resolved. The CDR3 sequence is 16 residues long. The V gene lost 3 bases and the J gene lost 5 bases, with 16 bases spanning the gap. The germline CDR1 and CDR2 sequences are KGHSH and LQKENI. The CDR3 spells CASSPPTREGTGELFF. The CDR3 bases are TGTGCCAGCTCACCGCCGACAAGGGAAGGTACCGGGGAGCTGTTTTTT.

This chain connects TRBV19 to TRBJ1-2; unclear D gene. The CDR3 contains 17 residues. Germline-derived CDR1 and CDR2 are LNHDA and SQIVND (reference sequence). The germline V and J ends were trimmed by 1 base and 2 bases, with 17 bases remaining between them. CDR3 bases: TGTGCCAGTAGTATAGTCCCGGGCGCGGCGGTGAACTATGGCTACACCTTC. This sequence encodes CASSIVPGAAVNYGYTF.

CDR3 in amino acids: CASMEGWSTEAFF. The DNA of the CDR3 is TGCGCCAGCATGGAGGGGTGGAGCACTGAAGCTTTCTTT. The chain recombines TRBV10-2 with TRBJ1-1; D possibly corresponds to TRBD1 (5 bases). CDR3 length: 13 amino acids. V was pared by 7 bases and J by 4 bases, with 13 bases between. CDR1 and CDR2 from the germline V gene are WSHSY and SAAADI.

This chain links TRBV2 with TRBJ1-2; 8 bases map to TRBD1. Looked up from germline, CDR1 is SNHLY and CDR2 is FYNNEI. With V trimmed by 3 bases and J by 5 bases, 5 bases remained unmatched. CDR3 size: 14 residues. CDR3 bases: TGTGCCAGCAGTGATAGGACAGGGCTGTATGGCTACACCTTC. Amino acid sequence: CASSDRTGLYGYTF.

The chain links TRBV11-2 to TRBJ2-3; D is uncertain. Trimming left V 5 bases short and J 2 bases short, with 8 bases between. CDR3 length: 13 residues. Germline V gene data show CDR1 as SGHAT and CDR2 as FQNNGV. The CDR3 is CASSLSVTDTQYF. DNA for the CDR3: TGTGCCAGCAGCCTATCCGTCACAGATACGCAGTATTTT.

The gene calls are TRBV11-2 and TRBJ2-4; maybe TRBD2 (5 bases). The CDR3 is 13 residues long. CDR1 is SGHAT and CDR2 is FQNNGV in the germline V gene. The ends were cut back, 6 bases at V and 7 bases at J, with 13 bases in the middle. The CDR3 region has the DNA TGTGCCAGCAGTCATAACCGCGGGAACATTCAGTACTTC. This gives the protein CASSHNRGNIQYF. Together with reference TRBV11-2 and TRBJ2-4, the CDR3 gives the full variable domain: EAGVAQSPRYKIIEKRQSVAFWCNPISGHATLYWYQQILGQGPKLLIQFQNNGVVDDSQLPKDRFSAERLKGVDSTLKIQPAKLEDSAVYLCASSHNRGNIQYFGAGTRLSVL.

The CDR3 coding sequence is TGCGCCAGCAGTGAGTATAACGAGCAGTACTTC. Residues: CASSEYNEQYF. The chain recombines TRBV10-2 with TRBJ2-7; D remains ambiguous. The germline gives CDR1 WSHSY, CDR2 SAAADI. This CDR3 has 11 amino acids. V lost 1 base and J lost 5, with 3 bases in between.

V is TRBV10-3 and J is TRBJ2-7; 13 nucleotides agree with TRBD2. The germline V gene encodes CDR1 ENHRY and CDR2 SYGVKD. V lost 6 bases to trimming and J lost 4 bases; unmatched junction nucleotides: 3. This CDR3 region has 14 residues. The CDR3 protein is CAIRGLAGPYEQYF. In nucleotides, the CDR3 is TGTGCCATCAGGGGACTAGCGGGGCCTTACGAGCAGTACTTC.

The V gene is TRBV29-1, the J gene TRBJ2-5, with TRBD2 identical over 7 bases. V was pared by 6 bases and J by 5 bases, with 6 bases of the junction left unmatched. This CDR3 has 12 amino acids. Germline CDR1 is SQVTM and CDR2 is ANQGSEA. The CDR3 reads CSVITSVETQYF. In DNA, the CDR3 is TGCAGCGTGATTACTAGCGTGGAGACCCAGTACTTC.

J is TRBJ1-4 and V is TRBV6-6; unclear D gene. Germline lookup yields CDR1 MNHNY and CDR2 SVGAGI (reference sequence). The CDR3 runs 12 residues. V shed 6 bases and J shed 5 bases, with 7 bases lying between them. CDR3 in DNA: TGTGCCAGCAGGGCGCCGAATGAAAAACTGTTTTTT. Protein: CASRAPNEKLFF.

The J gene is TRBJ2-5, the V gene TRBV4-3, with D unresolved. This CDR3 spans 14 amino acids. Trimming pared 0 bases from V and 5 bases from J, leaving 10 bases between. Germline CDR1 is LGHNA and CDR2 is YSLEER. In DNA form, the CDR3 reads TGCGCCAGCAGCCAAGATTACAGCGCCGAGACCCAGTACTTC. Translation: CASSQDYSAETQYF.

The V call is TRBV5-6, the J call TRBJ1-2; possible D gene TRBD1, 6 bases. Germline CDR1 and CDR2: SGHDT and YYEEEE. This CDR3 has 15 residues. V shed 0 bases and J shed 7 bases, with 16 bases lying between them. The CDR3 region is CASSLGGPGSGGYTF. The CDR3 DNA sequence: TGTGCCAGCAGCTTGGGGGGGCCTGGATCGGGTGGCTACACCTTC.

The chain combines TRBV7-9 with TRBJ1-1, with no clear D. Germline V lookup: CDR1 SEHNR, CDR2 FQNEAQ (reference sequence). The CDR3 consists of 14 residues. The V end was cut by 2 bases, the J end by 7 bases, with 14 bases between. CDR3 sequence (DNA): TGTGCCAGCAGCTTATTCTCCGCCAACGATGAAGCTTTCTTT. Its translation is CASSLFSANDEAFF.

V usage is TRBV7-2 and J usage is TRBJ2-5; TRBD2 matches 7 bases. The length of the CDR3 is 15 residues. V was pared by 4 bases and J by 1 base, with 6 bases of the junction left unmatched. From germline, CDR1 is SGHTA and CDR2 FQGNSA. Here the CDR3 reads CASSSQAGIQETQYF. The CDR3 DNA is TGTGCCAGCAGCTCCCAAGCGGGGATCCAAGAGACCCAGTACTTC. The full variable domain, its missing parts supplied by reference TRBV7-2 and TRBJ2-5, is GAGVSQSPSNKVTEKGKDVELRCDPISGHTALYWYRQSLGQGLEFLIYFQGNSAPDKSGLPSDRFSAERTGGSVSTLTIQRTQQEDSAVYLCASSSQAGIQETQYFGPGTRLLVL.

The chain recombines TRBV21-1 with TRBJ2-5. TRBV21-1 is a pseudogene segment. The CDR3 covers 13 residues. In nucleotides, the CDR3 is TGTGCCACCGACAGGAGGGGGAAAGAGACCCAGTACTTC. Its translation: CATDRRGKETQYF.

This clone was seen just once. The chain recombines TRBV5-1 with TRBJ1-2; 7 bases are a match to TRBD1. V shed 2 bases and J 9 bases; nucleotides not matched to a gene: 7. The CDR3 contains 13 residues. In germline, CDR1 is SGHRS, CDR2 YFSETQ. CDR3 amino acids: CASSFTGDPSYTF. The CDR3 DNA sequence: TGCGCCAGCAGCTTCACAGGGGATCCCAGCTACACCTTC.

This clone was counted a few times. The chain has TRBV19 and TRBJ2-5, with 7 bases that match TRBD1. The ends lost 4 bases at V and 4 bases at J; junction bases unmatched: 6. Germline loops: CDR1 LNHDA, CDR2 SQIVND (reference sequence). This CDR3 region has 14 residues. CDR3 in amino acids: CASSRGTAVETQYF. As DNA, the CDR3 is TGTGCCAGTAGTAGAGGGACAGCGGTAGAGACCCAGTACTTC.